What follows are 9 T cell receptor beta chains derived from one specimen sequenced in a study of blood T cell repertoires in COVID-19. Only in-frame clones appear in the TCRdb table, and some are missing; sequencing was by immunoSEQ multiplex PCR. The sample lists roughly 400,000 clones, about 87% occurring once. Sequences were obtained from PBMCs or T cells enriched from blood (not recorded which). The receptor set was obtained from a woman between 45 and 65 years old who had recovered from COVID-19.

V is TRBV19 and J is TRBJ1-2; 11 bases map to TRBD1. The germline V gene encodes CDR1 LNHDA and CDR2 SQIVND (reference sequence). This CDR3 has 15 residues. V was clipped by 5 bases and J by 4 bases; unmatched bases: 6. CDR3 region: CASSLRTGGVYGYTF. The CDR3 coding sequence is TGTGCCAGTAGTTTGCGGACAGGGGGCGTCTATGGCTACACCTTC.

The gene calls are TRBV12-5 and TRBJ2-7; 9 positions agree with TRBD1. The CDR3 runs 16 residues. Germline CDR1 LGHNT, CDR2 FRNRAP. V shed 3 bases and J 2 bases; nucleotides not matched to a gene: 8. CDR3 in amino acids: CASGLPPGQGPYEQYF. The CDR3 nucleotides are TGTGCTAGTGGTTTACCACCGGGACAGGGCCCCTACGAGCAGTACTTC.

The V and J genes are TRBV28 and TRBJ1-1; D is unclear. Germline CDR1 and CDR2: MDHEN and SYDVKM. The CDR3 has 11 residues. Between the trimmed V and J ends, which lost 4 bases and 5 bases, there was a span of 5 bases. This CDR3 reads CASSYRTEAFF. CDR3 nucleotide sequence: TGTGCCAGCAGTTACAGAACTGAAGCTTTCTTT. Full variable domain (remainder filled in from reference TRBV28 and TRBJ1-1): DVKVTQSSRYLVKRTGEKVFLECVQDMDHENMFWYRQDPGLGLRLIYFSYDVKMKEKGDIPEGYSVSREKKERFSLILESASTNQTSMYLCASSYRTEAFFGQGTRLTVV.

The chain links TRBV7-2 to TRBJ2-3; 9 positions match TRBD2. Losses at the gene ends were 9 bases for V and 4 bases for J; bases not matched to a gene: 14. CDR3 length: 16 residues. CDR1 and CDR2 from the germline V gene are SGHTA and FQGNSA. CDR3 in DNA: TGTGCCAGTAAGGGGAGGGCTAGCGGGGTCGCAGATACGCAGTATTTT. This codes for CASKGRASGVADTQYF.

The chain uses TRBV30 and TRBJ1-2; 8 bases line up with TRBD1. The CDR3 consists of 14 residues. Looked up from germline, CDR1 is GTSNPN and CDR2 is SVGIG (reference sequence). After removal of 0 bases from V and 4 bases from J, the junction contained 4 bases not matched to a gene. The CDR3 DNA follows: TGTGCCTGGAGTGTACAGGGGGTTACCTATGGCTACACCTTC. Its protein is CAWSVQGVTYGYTF.

V and J are TRBV7-2 and TRBJ2-1; 11 nucleotides align to TRBD2. J lost 7 bases, V lost 1 base, and 6 bases had no gene match. The CDR3 is 16 residues long. Germline CDR1 is SGHTA and CDR2 is FQGNSA. Written as DNA, the CDR3 is TGTGCCAGCAGCTTAGGTTATAGCGGGGGGGCAAATGAGCAGTTCTTC. It specifies CASSLGYSGGANEQFF.

As regards this clone: Additional DNA sequences in this sample encode the identical CDR3. The CDR3 loop reads CASSYSWQGNTEAFF. CDR3 nucleotides: TGTGCCAGCAGTTACTCATGGCAGGGGAACACTGAAGCTTTCTTT. V is TRBV6-5 and J is TRBJ1-1, with D perhaps matching TRBD1 (5 bases). The CDR3 is made up of 15 amino acids. The germline V and J ends were trimmed by 0 bases and 1 base, with 9 bases remaining between them. Germline V gene sequence: CDR1 MNHEY, CDR2 SVGAGI.

The gene calls are TRBV29-1 and TRBJ2-3; D is ambiguous. V shed 5 bases and J shed 0 bases, with 6 bases lying between them. The CDR3 covers 12 residues. Germline CDR1 reads SQVTM; CDR2 reads ANQGSEA. The CDR3 loop is CSVSSSTDTQYF. In DNA form, the CDR3 reads TGCAGCGTTTCCAGTAGCACAGATACGCAGTATTTT.

This chain connects TRBV19 to TRBJ1-5; tentative D call: TRBD1 (6 bases). V shed 7 bases and J shed 6 bases, with 10 bases lying between them. Germline V CDR1 and CDR2: LNHDA, SQIVND (reference sequence). This CDR3 region has 12 residues. Here the CDR3 DNA reads TGTGCCAGTAACAGGGAGGGTCAGCCCCAGCATTTT. This gives the protein CASNREGQPQHF.